These 21 T cell receptor beta chains were sequenced from one sample in a study of cytomegalovirus exposure and HLA in healthy donors. The PCR contained 60 Vbeta and 13 Jbeta primers. Profiling relied on immunoSEQ multiplex PCR, and the TCRdb table lists in-frame clones only, not all of them. The data show about 210,000 clones, about 82% seen once. Source material: PBMCs. The receptor source for this set is a man aged 25 to 40 in good health and CMV-seronegative.

The rearrangement joins TRBV14 to TRBJ1-6; D gene uncertain. V shed 0 bases and J shed 7 bases, with 7 bases lying between them. This CDR3 has 14 amino acids. Germline V gene data show CDR1 as SGHDN and CDR2 as FVKESK. The CDR3 sequence: CASSQDLRNSPLHF. CDR3 bases: TGTGCCAGCAGCCAAGATTTGCGGAATTCACCCCTCCACTTT.

J is TRBJ2-5 and V is TRBV5-4; 13 positions match TRBD2. V dropped 1 base and J dropped 4; count of bases not matched to a gene: 7. Per the germline V gene, CDR1 is SGHNT and CDR2 is YYREEE (reference sequence). This CDR3 contains 17 residues. CDR3 residues: CASSLTSGGASPETQYF. The CDR3 region has the DNA TGTGCCAGCAGCTTGACTAGCGGGGGGGCTAGCCCAGAGACCCAGTACTTC. Looking up the rest from reference TRBV5-4 and TRBJ2-5 gives the full variable domain: ETGVTQSPTHLIKTRGQQVTLRCSSQSGHNTVSWYQQALGQGPQFIFQYYREEENGRGNFPPRFSGLQFPNYSSELNVNALELDDSALYLCASSLTSGGASPETQYFGPGTRLLVL.

This clone was seen just once. The V and J genes are TRBV6-6 and TRBJ2-7; TRBD1 aligns across 8 bases. The CDR3 length is 13 residues. The germline V gene encodes CDR1 MNHNY and CDR2 SVGAGI (reference sequence). Trimming at V came to 4 bases and at J to 7 bases, leaving 6 bases not matched to a gene. The CDR3 region is CASSSKDRGEQYF. The CDR3 DNA sequence: TGTGCCAGCAGTTCAAAAGACAGGGGAGAGCAGTACTTC.

The rearrangement links TRBV4-3 to TRBJ1-2, with no clear D. Germline CDR1 LGHNA, CDR2 YSLEER. Trimming removed 4 bases from V and 4 bases from J, with 34 bases in between. The CDR3 contains 21 residues. The CDR3 loop is CASSRVPGEIRDQLPLYGYTF. The CDR3 coding sequence is TGCGCCAGCAGCCGGGTCCCCGGAGAGATACGTGACCAACTTCCACTCTATGGCTACACCTTC.

The J gene is TRBJ2-1, the V gene TRBV6-1, with 10 positions matching TRBD2. V lost 1 base, J lost 8 bases, and 8 bases stayed unmatched. The germline V gene has CDR1 MNHNS and CDR2 SASEGT. CDR3 size: 16 residues. The CDR3 DNA is TGTGCCAGCAGTGAAGTGGGAGCGGGGGGGCCACATGAGCAGTTCTTC. Its protein product is CASSEVGAGGPHEQFF.

This chain connects TRBV5-4 to TRBJ2-3; 8 nucleotides line up with TRBD1. The CDR3 covers 12 residues. Per germline, CDR1 SGHNT and CDR2 YYREEE (reference sequence). The V and J ends lost 5 bases and 8 bases, in that order; junction bases with no gene match: 4. The CDR3 sequence: CASSLQGGTQYF. The CDR3 DNA is TGTGCCAGCAGTTTACAGGGGGGTACGCAGTATTTT. The complete variable domain, with remaining parts taken from reference TRBV5-4 and TRBJ2-3, reads ETGVTQSPTHLIKTRGQQVTLRCSSQSGHNTVSWYQQALGQGPQFIFQYYREEENGRGNFPPRFSGLQFPNYSSELNVNALELDDSALYLCASSLQGGTQYFGPGTRLTVL.

This chain links TRBV6-6 with TRBJ2-7, with no clear D. V gave up 1 base and J gave up 4 bases, with 5 bases separating them. The CDR3 has 12 residues. Germline V gives CDR1 MNHNY, CDR2 SVGAGI (reference sequence). The CDR3 loop reads CASSYFPYEQYF. CDR3 bases: TGTGCCAGCAGTTACTTTCCGTACGAGCAGTACTTC.

V and J are TRBV7-2 and TRBJ1-3; D is unclear. The germline CDR1 and CDR2 sequences are SGHTA and FQGNSA. This CDR3 region has 14 residues. Trimming pared 4 bases from V and 0 bases from J, leaving 7 bases between. CDR3 DNA sequence: TGTGCCAGCAGCTCAGGTGGCTCTGGAAACACCATATATTTT. It encodes CASSSGGSGNTIYF.

As regards this clone: The junction and the germline gene differ at one end; a read error may be behind it. The chain employs TRBV2 and TRBJ2-6; tentative D call: TRBD1 (5 bases). The CDR3 covers 18 residues. Looked up from germline, CDR1 is SNHLY and CDR2 is FYNNEI. CDR3 residues: CASSPEPRGVSGASVLTF. The DNA of the CDR3 is TGTGCCAGCAGCCCAGAACCTCGTGGAGTCTCTGGGGCCAGCGTCCTGACTTTC.

The gene calls are TRBV6-1 and TRBJ2-7, with 10 positions matching TRBD1. The CDR3 spans 14 residues. V gave up 7 bases and J gave up 3 bases; unmatched junction bases: 6. Germline V gene sequence: CDR1 MNHNS, CDR2 SASEGT. The chain's CDR3 is CASTLTGGVYEQYF. The CDR3 bases are TGTGCCAGCACCCTGACAGGGGGCGTCTACGAGCAGTACTTC.

The genes are TRBV11-2 and TRBJ2-7; 8 nucleotides align to TRBD1. Germline V gives CDR1 SGHAT, CDR2 FQNNGV. This CDR3 is 15 amino acids long. V lost 0 bases, J lost 3 bases, and 4 bases stayed unmatched. In DNA form, the CDR3 reads TGTGCCAGCAGCTTAGAGGACAGGGCCGGCTACGAGCAGTACTTC. As protein: CASSLEDRAGYEQYF. Complete variable domain (other parts from reference TRBV11-2 and TRBJ2-7): EAGVAQSPRYKIIEKRQSVAFWCNPISGHATLYWYQQILGQGPKLLIQFQNNGVVDDSQLPKDRFSAERLKGVDSTLKIQPAKLEDSAVYLCASSLEDRAGYEQYFGPGTRLTVT.

The CDR3 loop is CASSSGVTGSDTQYF. CDR3 bases: TGCGCCAGCAGCTCAGGGGTAACTGGATCAGATACGCAGTATTTT. V gene TRBV5-1 combines with J gene TRBJ2-3; possibly TRBD1 for D (6 bases). Looked up from germline, CDR1 is SGHRS and CDR2 is YFSETQ. This CDR3 region has 15 residues. The V end lost 3 bases, the J end lost 4 bases, and 15 bases lay between the germline ends.

The chain has TRBV25-1 and TRBJ1-1, with D unclear. Trimming took off 0 bases at V and 7 bases at J, with 18 bases between the two ends. Germline CDR1 reads MGHDK; CDR2 reads SYGVNS. The CDR3 has 16 residues. The CDR3 loop is CASSEYWVGSPGEAFF. The CDR3 coding sequence is TGTGCCAGCAGTGAATATTGGGTCGGCAGCCCAGGTGAAGCTTTCTTT. Complete variable domain (other parts from reference TRBV25-1 and TRBJ1-1): EADIYQTPRYLVIGTGKKITLECSQTMGHDKMYWYQQDPGMELHLIHYSYGVNSTEKGDLSSESTVSRIRTEHFPLTLESARPSHTSQYLCASSEYWVGSPGEAFFGQGTRLTVV.

A note on this clone: Germline is not matched at one junction end, which may reflect a read error. The rearrangement links TRBV5-4 to TRBJ2-6; 10 bases fit TRBD2. This CDR3 comprises 18 residues. Germline CDR1 and CDR2: SGHNT and YYREEE (reference sequence). This CDR3 is CASSLDQRGGSGASVLTF. Here the CDR3 DNA reads TGTGCCAGCAGCTTGGATCAGCGGGGGGGCTCCGGGGCCAGCGTCCTGACTTTC.

V is TRBV18 and J is TRBJ2-5, with D hard to call. This CDR3 spans 14 amino acids. The V end was cut by 1 base, the J end by 1 base, with 7 bases between. Germline lookup yields CDR1 KGHSH and CDR2 LQKENI. The CDR3 nucleotides read TGTGCCAGCTCACCACAAATATCCCAAGAGACCCAGTACTTC. Protein: CASSPQISQETQYF.

As concerns this clone: Relative to the germline gene, one junction end is altered; a read error may explain this. The V gene is TRBV7-2, the J gene TRBJ2-6, with 7 bases aligning to TRBD2. Germline CDR1 and CDR2: SGHTA and FQGNSA. The CDR3 is 15 amino acids. This chain's CDR3 is CASSLGVGGASVLTF. DNA of the CDR3: TGTGCCAGCAGTCTTGGGGTGGGAGGGGCCAGCGTCCTGACTTTC.

The J gene is TRBJ2-7, the V gene TRBV7-9; D is perhaps TRBD2 (6 bases). Germline V gene data show CDR1 as SEHNR and CDR2 as FQNEAQ (reference sequence). V was pared by 3 bases and J by 0 bases, with 9 bases between. There are 14 residues in the CDR3. The DNA of the CDR3 is TGTGCCAGCAGCTTCGCGGGAAGCTCCTACGAGCAGTACTTC. It codes for CASSFAGSSYEQYF.

The rearrangement uses TRBV9 and TRBJ1-3; the D is unclear. V was cut by 2 bases and J by 0 bases, with 9 bases left in between. This CDR3 region has 15 residues. Per the germline V gene, CDR1 is SGDLS and CDR2 is YYNGEE. CDR3 amino acids: CASSVRAGSGNTIYF. In nucleotides, the CDR3 is TGTGCCAGCAGCGTGAGGGCGGGCTCTGGAAACACCATATATTTT. Full variable domain (remainder filled in from reference TRBV9 and TRBJ1-3): DSGVTQTPKHLITATGQRVTLRCSPRSGDLSVYWYQQSLDQGLQFLIQYYNGEERAKGNILERFSAQQFPDLHSELNLSSLELGDSALYFCASSVRAGSGNTIYFGEGSWLTVV.

This chain links TRBV11-2 with TRBJ1-1; unclear D gene. The CDR3 totals 14 residues. Trimming left V 1 base short and J 1 base short, with 7 bases between. Germline CDR1 reads SGHAT; CDR2 reads FQNNGV. CDR3 coding DNA: TGTGCCAGCAGCTTAGGGCCCCGGAACACTGAAGCTTTCTTT. This codes for CASSLGPRNTEAFF.

Comments on this clone: One end of the junction does not line up with germline, which may come from a read error. The chain is built from TRBV7-7 and TRBJ2-5; TRBD2 aligns across 11 bases. The CDR3 totals 14 residues. Germline assignment: CDR1 SSHAT and CDR2 FNYEAQ (reference sequence). Here the CDR3 reads CASSLRTSGETQYF. In nucleotides, the CDR3 is TGTGCTAGCAGCCTACGGACTAGCGGGGAGACCCAGTACTTC.

V usage is TRBV6-5 and J usage is TRBJ2-7; a weak D match, TRBD2 (6 bases). In germline, CDR1 is MNHEY, CDR2 SVGAGI. Between the trimmed V and J ends, which lost 6 bases and 7 bases, there was a span of 10 bases. There are 11 residues in the CDR3. The CDR3 coding sequence is TGTGCCAGCAGCGGTCGGGGGGAGCAGTACTTC. Protein sequence: CASSGRGEQYF.